These 17 T cell receptor beta chains were sequenced from one sample in a study of blood T cell repertoires in COVID-19. TCRdb's copy holds only in-frame clones and misses some; the assay was immunoSEQ multiplex PCR. The data show approximately 90,000 clones, about 89% seen once. Sequencing input: peripheral blood. The receptors stem from a human donor with acute or convalescent COVID-19. The donor label of this sample is uncertain.

The chain carries TRBV7-8 and TRBJ1-5; D is ambiguous. There are 12 residues in the CDR3. CDR1 SGHVS and CDR2 FQNEAQ come from the germline V gene. Trimming removed 5 bases at V and 10 bases at J, with 12 bases between. CDR3 DNA: TGTGCCAGCAGCCTCACACCAGGTCCCCAGCATTTT. It is translated as CASSLTPGPQHF.

The rearrangement uses TRBV9 and TRBJ2-5, with 11 bases that match TRBD1. After removal of 0 bases from V and 2 bases from J, the junction contained 0 bases not matched to a gene. Germline loops: CDR1 SGDLS, CDR2 YYNGEE. The CDR3 length is 15 residues. CDR3 in amino acids: CASSVGDRGQETQYF. DNA of the CDR3: TGTGCCAGCAGCGTAGGGGACAGGGGGCAAGAGACCCAGTACTTC.

This sequence joins TRBV2 and TRBJ1-4; 8 nucleotides match TRBD1. J lost 8 bases, V lost 4 bases, and 6 bases had no gene match. The CDR3 covers 14 residues. Germline assignment: CDR1 SNHLY and CDR2 FYNNEI. The CDR3 sequence is CASSGGTGGEKLFF. The CDR3 coding sequence is TGTGCCAGCAGTGGGGGGACAGGCGGGGAAAAACTGTTTTTT.

The rearrangement joins TRBV19 to TRBJ1-2; TRBD1 matches 7 bases. Germline V gene sequence: CDR1 LNHDA, CDR2 SQIVND (reference sequence). J was trimmed by 0 bases and V by 4 bases; bases with no gene match: 5. This CDR3 spans 15 amino acids. CDR3 nucleotides: TGTGCCAGTAGTAAGGGGGCGCAGTCTAACTATGGCTACACCTTC. This sequence encodes CASSKGAQSNYGYTF.

The chain carries TRBV3-1 (or the pseudogene TRBV3-2) and TRBJ2-6, with D unresolved. This CDR3 has 15 residues. Germline CDR1 LGHDT, CDR2 YNNKEL (reference sequence). Trimming took 0 bases from V and 3 from J, leaving 6 bases between them. The CDR3 DNA sequence: TGTGCCAGCAGCCAAGATAATATTGGGGCCAACGTCCTGACTTTC. Translating gives CASSQDNIGANVLTF.

CDR3 nucleotides: TGTGCCAGCAGCCCTTACACCGGGACAGGGGGCGAAGAGACCCAGTACTTC. Protein product: CASSPYTGTGGEETQYF. The chain joins TRBV3-1 (or the pseudogene TRBV3-2) to TRBJ2-5, with TRBD1 matching 12 bases. Germline-derived CDR1 and CDR2 are LGHDT and YNNKEL (reference sequence). V lost 4 bases to trimming and J lost 3 bases; unmatched junction nucleotides: 9. The CDR3 sequence is 17 residues long.

The chain has TRBV5-8 and TRBJ2-3; D is perhaps TRBD2 (6 bases). CDR3 length equals 16 residues. Trimming took off 1 base at V and 4 bases at J, with 16 bases between the two ends. The germline V gene encodes CDR1 SGHTS and CDR2 YDEGEE. For the CDR3, the DNA is TGTGCCAGCAGCTTGCGGGCGCGGGGAGGCCCAGATACGCAGTATTTT. This codes for CASSLRARGGPDTQYF. Combining the CDR3 with reference TRBV5-8 and TRBJ2-3 gives the whole variable domain EAGVTQSPTHLIKTRGQQATLRCSPISGHTSVYWYQQALGLGLQFLLWYDEGEERNRGNFPPRFSGRQFPNYSSELNVNALELEDSALYLCASSLRARGGPDTQYFGPGTRLTVL.

Comments on this clone: Distinct nucleotide sequences in the sample also encode this CDR3. The chain links TRBV19 to TRBJ2-3; 8 bases line up with TRBD1. This CDR3 region has 13 residues. V lost 8 bases, J lost 6 bases, and 7 bases stayed unmatched. From germline, CDR1 is LNHDA and CDR2 SQIVND (reference sequence). CDR3 protein: CASRQGARDTQYF. The DNA for the CDR3 is TGTGCCAGTCGCCAGGGGGCGAGGGATACGCAGTATTTT.

Details on this clone: One end of the junction does not line up with germline, which may come from a read error. The V and J genes are TRBV6-1 and TRBJ1-3; D not resolved. The V gene's germline CDR1 is MNHNS and CDR2 SASEGT. The CDR3 runs to 15 residues. The CDR3 region is CASREAASSGNTIYF. For the CDR3, the DNA is TGTGCCAGCAGGGAAGCAGCAAGCTCTGGAAACACCATATATTTT.

V is TRBV4-2 and J is TRBJ1-2, with 11 bases aligning to TRBD1. Germline assignment: CDR1 LGHNA and CDR2 YNFKEQ. The CDR3 sequence is 14 residues long. With V trimmed by 5 bases and J by 4 bases, 3 bases remained unmatched. CDR3 DNA: TGTGCCAGCAGCTCCGGGACAGGGGGCTATGGCTACACCTTC. It yields the protein CASSSGTGGYGYTF.

This clone was recorded a few times. The V call is TRBV3-1 (or the pseudogene TRBV3-2), the J call TRBJ2-5; 11 bases align to TRBD1. CDR3 length equals 14 residues. The ends lost 5 bases at V and 1 base at J; junction bases unmatched: 0. Germline-derived CDR1 and CDR2 are LGHDT and YNNKEL (reference sequence). This chain's CDR3 is CASSGTGGQETQYF. The CDR3, as DNA: TGTGCCAGCAGCGGGACAGGGGGCCAAGAGACCCAGTACTTC.

The rearrangement joins TRBV27 to TRBJ1-4, with a weak D call TRBD1 (5 bases). Germline CDR1 MNHEY, CDR2 SMNVEV (reference sequence). The CDR3 covers 13 residues. The germline V and J ends were trimmed by 3 bases and 4 bases, with 6 bases remaining between them. In DNA, the CDR3 is TGTGCCAGCAGTTTCAGGGTTAATGAAAAACTGTTTTTT. This codes for CASSFRVNEKLFF.

The chain links TRBV3-1 (or the pseudogene TRBV3-2) to TRBJ1-1; D remains unclear. This CDR3 is built from 13 residues. Trimming pared 1 base from V and 10 bases from J, leaving 13 bases between. Per the germline V gene, CDR1 is LGHDT and CDR2 is YNNKEL (reference sequence). The CDR3, as DNA: TGTGCCAGCAGCCAAGGAGGACTCTCCGGAGCTTTCTTT. Protein product: CASSQGGLSGAFF.

This chain connects TRBV7-2 to TRBJ2-7, with D unclear. The CDR3 covers 14 residues. Germline CDR1 and CDR2: SGHTA and FQGNSA. V gave up 3 bases and J gave up 5 bases, with 14 bases separating them. The DNA for the CDR3 is TGTGCCAGCAGCTTTGGCCTCACCCTGAACGAGCAGTACTTC. This sequence encodes CASSFGLTLNEQYF.

V usage is TRBV5-1 and J usage is TRBJ1-5; the match to TRBD1 covers 7 bases. The CDR3 length is 15 residues. CDR1 is SGHRS and CDR2 is YFSETQ in the germline V gene. With V trimmed by 3 bases and J by 7 bases, 10 bases remained unmatched. This CDR3 reads CASSSTGMVWQPQHF. CDR3 sequence (DNA): TGCGCCAGCAGCTCGACAGGGATGGTGTGGCAGCCCCAGCATTTT.

The chain couples TRBV27 to TRBJ1-6; 9 bases match TRBD1. Trimming at V came to 3 bases and at J to 7 bases, leaving 4 bases not matched to a gene. Germline V gene data show CDR1 as MNHEY and CDR2 as SMNVEV (reference sequence). The CDR3 is 15 residues long. The CDR3 coding sequence is TGTGCCAGCAGTTTCACAGGGGGCGGGAATTCACCCCTCCACTTT. Its translation: CASSFTGGGNSPLHF.

This clone occurred once. The chain employs TRBV6-5 and TRBJ1-1; D might be TRBD1 (5 bases). Germline V gene data show CDR1 as MNHEY and CDR2 as SVGAGI. The CDR3 consists of 14 residues. The V end lost 7 bases, the J end lost 0 bases, and 12 bases lay between the germline ends. CDR3 protein: CASIQGGLNTEAFF. In nucleotides, the CDR3 is TGTGCCAGCATCCAGGGCGGACTGAACACTGAAGCTTTCTTT.